Listed below are T cell receptor beta chains from one sample, sequenced in a study of cytomegalovirus exposure and HLA in healthy donors. Here immunoSEQ multiplex PCR was the method, and the copy in TCRdb shows in-frame clones only, minus some. In the table there are about 140,000 clones, around 90% of which are singletons. The material sequenced was PBMCs. Every receptor here comes from a young man in good health and CMV-seropositive. The CDR3 runs from the conserved cysteine through the conserved F or W. Not every row has a clone size; where given, it reads once, few, many or a size class.

CDR3aa	j_gene	v_gene	abundance
CASRGSPAKNIQYF	TRBJ2-4	TRBV19	-
CAIAPGVGETQYF	TRBJ2-5	TRBV10-3	-
CASSSPRGGTDTQYF	TRBJ2-3	TRBV5-6	-
CASSTGQAPSYEQYF	TRBJ2-7	TRBV5-4	-
CASSPWATLAGSTDTQYF	TRBJ2-3	TRBV9	-
CASALAGGEQYF	TRBJ2-7	TRBV28	once
CASSHGQGWTEAFF	TRBJ1-1	TRBV14	-
CASSYPPGQGSYEQYF	TRBJ2-7	TRBV6-5	once
CASSLGRRGTNTGELFF	TRBJ2-2	TRBV13	-
CASSPAGTGNSPLHF	TRBJ1-6	TRBV18	-
CAWSHRGRDTQYF	TRBJ2-3	TRBV30	-
CASSEARNTEAFF	TRBJ1-1	TRBV6-1	-
CASSQDWTDPREQYF	TRBJ2-7	TRBV14	few
CASSFSRSEAFF	TRBJ1-1	TRBV7-9	-
CASIGTAANLENYGYTF	TRBJ1-2	TRBV19	-
CASSLGTGLENQPQHF	TRBJ1-5	TRBV18	-
CASSIIGTQETQYF	TRBJ2-5	TRBV19	-
CASSLAPGGNTIYF	TRBJ1-3	TRBV7-2	-
CASNAGTANYGYTF	TRBJ1-2	TRBV19	-
CATSDRDNYFLGNTIYF	TRBJ1-3	TRBV15	-
CAWSLAASATQYF	TRBJ2-3	TRBV30	-
CAPPYEQYF	TRBJ2-7	TRBV9	-
CASSEARGNQETQYF	TRBJ2-5	TRBV2	-
CAWSLGGNQPQHF	TRBJ1-5	TRBV30	-
CAAARGSYEQYF	TRBJ2-7	TRBV5-3	-
CASSDYNTGELFF	TRBJ2-2	TRBV7-3	-
CASSSVPSGAGTDTQYF	TRBJ2-3	TRBV7-6	-
CASSPTSGGSYEQYF	TRBJ2-7	TRBV2	-
CASSQEVGVANTF	TRBJ1-2	TRBV4-1	-
CASSERQGLYEQYF	TRBJ2-7	TRBV5-4	-
CASSLGTGFAEAFF	TRBJ1-1	TRBV27	-
CASSVANTMYQETQYF	TRBJ2-5	TRBV9	-
CASSYGTPNTEAFF	TRBJ1-1	TRBV6-5	many
CASSLDSGLGYGYTF	TRBJ1-2	TRBV7-2	-
CASSLKGDGPYEQYF	TRBJ2-7	TRBV5-1	-
CASSHLTGEGYTF	TRBJ1-2	TRBV18	-